The clone carrying this TCR beta chain was observed at least ten times. As yet, its antigen is unknown. The record originates from a study of T cells in Graves' hyperthyroidism and ophthalmopathy. Study observations and caveats: The blood repertoire included most of the expanded thyroid clonotypes above 0.001.

Amplified TCR beta CDR3 regions came from RNA transcripts. The HTBI primer set was used in a first-round RT-PCR of the TCR CDR3. MiXCR, run by TCRdb on the multiplex PCR reads, gives a single entry per CDR3 protein. The data show over 500,000 distinct CDR3 sequences, with 12% to 15% seen just once and over 11% held by the top ten. The V gene end was trimmed by 1 base and the J gene end by 5 bases; junction bases not matched to a gene: 6. This CDR3 has 16 amino acids. Germline V lookup: CDR1 LGHDT, CDR2 YNNKEL (reference sequence). Hyperthyroidism was newly diagnosed in patients aged 18 to 65 (duration under 2 months).

Sequenced material: blood. This TCR was sampled from a woman aged 40 to 50 with Graves' hyperthyroidism. The chain recombines TRBV3-1 with TRBJ2-5, with 11 bases lining up with TRBD1. The CDR3 nucleotides read TGTGCCAGCAGCCAAGCTAGGACAGGGGGCGGGGAGACCCAGTACTTC. Amino acids: CASSQARTGGGETQYF.